The source of this TCR beta chain is a study of T cell responses to AZD1222 COVID-19 vaccine. Study at large: Second doses at about 4 or about 12 weeks were pooled.

Points from the study as a whole: Donors were largely white British and mainly female; clonal diversity was possibly underestimated. Baseline serostatus was positive in only six AZD1222 recipients. With dominance at 160-218 and 743-854, vaccine-associated CD4 TCRs spanned spike.

CDR3 length: 17 amino acids. Germline assignment: CDR1 SEHNR and CDR2 FQNEAQ (reference sequence). J lost 0 bases, V lost 4 bases, and 6 bases had no gene match. Points on this clone: The antigen remains undetermined.

TCRdb's table, derived via immunoSEQ multiplex PCR, lists solely in-frame clones and lacks some. The top ten hold around 3% of the sample, which has approximately 180,000 clones, about 85% seen once. Sequenced here: peripheral blood, sampled on day 0 of AZD1222 vaccination. The origin of this receptor is an adult in good health. This chain joins TRBV7-9 and TRBJ2-1, with TRBD2 matching over 10 bases. DNA of the CDR3: TGTGCCAGCAGCTCCATAGCGGGAGGCCCCTCCTACAATGAGCAGTTCTTC. Its translation: CASSSIAGGPSYNEQFF.